These T cell receptor beta chains were read from a single sample in a study of response to subunit inactivated influenza vaccine. One entry per CDR3 protein results from TCRdb running MiXCR on the RT-PCR reads. This sample has over 150,000 distinct CDR3 sequences, with around a tenth found just once. The sample here was CD8+ T cells sorted from PBMCs, taken about 23 months after vaccination. All receptors come from a man between 50 and 75 years old who received an inactivated influenza vaccine. Both conserved end residues are part of each CDR3. D genes are given only for firm matches. Clone sizes are given selectively: once, few, many, or a class where the clone is expanded.

>few|NA|TRBJ2-7|TRBV5-1
CASSLEWTYEQYF
TGCGCCAGCAGCTTGGAGTGGACTTACGAGCAGTACTTC
>many|TRBD1|TRBJ2-7|TRBV3-1
CASSATGTGGREQYF
TGTGCCAGCAGCGCCACCGGGACAGGGGGGAGAGAGCAGTACTTC
>few|TRBD2|TRBJ2-1|TRBV28
CASRLAGESGNEQFF
TGTGCCAGCCGGTTAGCGGGAGAATCGGGAAATGAGCAGTTCTTC
>NA|TRBD1|TRBJ1-1|TRBV2
CASSSRTGGYTEAFF
TGTGCCAGCAGTTCCCGGACAGGGGGGTACACTGAAGCTTTCTTT
>NA|TRBD1|TRBJ2-1|TRBV9
CYRGQGSDEQFF
TGTTACCGGGGACAGGGCTCCGATGAGCAGTTCTTC
>NA|TRBD1|TRBJ2-5|TRBV2
CASNGQGEETQYF
TGTGCCAGCAACGGACAGGGCGAAGAGACCCAGTACTTC
>many|TRBD2|TRBJ2-3|TRBV14
CASNLAGGADTQYF
TGTGCCAGCAACCTAGCGGGAGGAGCAGATACGCAGTATTTT
>NA|NA|TRBJ2-7|TRBV5-6
CASSSGPWNEQYF
TGTGCCAGCAGCTCCGGGCCCTGGAACGAGCAGTACTTC
>NA|NA|TRBJ2-1|TRBV12-3/TRBV12-4
CASSLSVRSNEQFF
TGTGCCAGCAGTTTATCCGTGCGTAGCAATGAGCAGTTCTTC
>many|NA|TRBJ2-3|TRBV4-1
CASSQDLPVGADTQYF
TGCGCCAGCAGCCAAGATCTGCCAGTGGGGGCAGATACGCAGTATTTT
>NA|NA|TRBJ2-7|TRBV5-1
CASSLFGQGHEQYF
TGCGCCAGCAGCTTGTTCGGCCAGGGCCACGAGCAGTACTTC
>many|NA|TRBJ2-1|TRBV11-2
CASSLELVSYNEQFF
TGTGCCAGCAGCTTAGAACTAGTCTCCTACAATGAGCAGTTCTTC
>few|NA|TRBJ2-5|TRBV25-1
CASSGPTTGLYQETQYF
TGTGCCAGCAGTGGTCCCACGACAGGTCTCTACCAAGAGACCCAGTACTTC
>NA|TRBD1|TRBJ2-7|TRBV29-1
CSVEKGQGYEQYF
TGCAGCGTTGAAAAGGGACAGGGGTACGAGCAGTACTTC
>few|TRBD1|TRBJ2-7|TRBV6-6
CASATGTGLEQYF
TGTGCCAGCGCGACCGGGACAGGGCTCGAGCAGTACTTC
>NA|NA|TRBJ2-2|TRBV25-1
CASSEGFGELFF
TGTGCCAGCAGTGAAGGTTTTGGGGAGCTGTTTTTT
>many|TRBD2|TRBJ2-7|TRBV29-1
CSASGGENEQYF
TGCAGCGCGAGCGGGGGGGAAAACGAGCAGTACTTC
>few|TRBD1|TRBJ2-1|TRBV29-1
CSVETGQGSNEQFF
TGCAGCGTTGAGACGGGACAGGGGTCCAATGAGCAGTTCTTC
>many|NA|TRBJ2-7|TRBV25-1
CASSAGSLYEQYF
TGTGCCAGCAGTGCAGGGTCACTCTACGAGCAGTACTTC
>few|TRBD1|TRBJ2-4|TRBV5-1
CASSWTGGNRKNIQYF
TGCGCCAGCAGCTGGACAGGGGGGAATCGCAAAAACATTCAGTACTTC